This T cell receptor (beta chain) was documented in a study of T and B cells in COVID-19 patients. At the level of the study: Peripheral blood came from COVID-19 patients with active infection or after recovery. Comorbidities linked to unfavorable COVID-19 outcome were present in about 90% of the roughly 20 active-infection patients. Critical illness requiring mechanical ventilation or extracorporeal membrane oxygenation affected about 55% of the roughly 20 active-infection patients.

The V gene's germline CDR1 is MRHNA and CDR2 SNTAGT. This CDR3 has 16 amino acids. TRB rearrangements were amplified by multiplex PCR with BIOMED2 TRB-A/B primers. TCRdb reprocessed the multiplex PCR reads via MiXCR and lists one record per CDR3 protein. The table lists fewer than 8,500 distinct CDR3 sequences, 20% to 25% of them singletons. The study's findings and limits: Few blood samples existed from mildly ill patients during symptoms or early in severe cases.

TRB was amplified from about 250-500 ng of blood genomic DNA. In regard to this clonotype: The target antigen is unknown. A much more abundant neighbour one base away suggests this may be a read error.

Source material: blood. The receptor was isolated from a human donor who had recovered from COVID-19. The gene calls are TRBV6-4 and TRBJ2-3; 11 bases line up with TRBD2. The CDR3 loop reads CASSDSSGGATDTQFF. In DNA form, the CDR3 reads TGTGCCAGCAGTGACTCTAGCGGGGGGGCCACAGATACGCAGTTTTTT.